The entry below gives a single T cell receptor (beta chain) sequence along with its context. The CDR3 totals 12 residues. V lost 2 bases, J lost 10 bases, and 11 bases lay in between. This specimen belongs to a study of blood T cell repertoires in COVID-19. Study information: Acute and convalescent COVID-19 samples came from the United States, Italy and Spain. In each case, the material was cDNA or gDNA derived from T cells, B-cell-depleted T cells, or PBMCs.

Original data processing: Quantification of nucleated cells was approximated via reference gene primer amplification. Sequenced by immunoSEQ multiplex PCR; TCRdb stores in-frame clones only, minus some. V and J calls and clone size come straight from that table; D and trimming were deduced from the DNA. The data show 40,000 to 50,000 clones, with 79% seen just once and roughly 25% held by the top ten. The gene calls are TRBV12-3 or TRBV12-4 and TRBJ2-5; a weak D match, TRBD2 (5 bases). Material for sequencing was peripheral blood. The TCR was taken from a man in his 70s with acute or convalescent COVID-19. The CDR3 nucleotides are TGTGCCAGCAGTTTAAGCGGACGGGGCCAGTACTTC. As protein: CASSLSGRGQYF.